This TCR beta chain was found in a study of T cell responses to AZD1222 COVID-19 vaccine. Study information: Analyses pooled second doses at about 4 or about 12 weeks.

Germline V lookup: CDR1 KGHSY, CDR2 FQNENV. The V and J ends lost 6 bases and 2 bases, in that order; junction bases with no gene match: 14. The CDR3 is made up of 17 amino acids. Profiling relied on immunoSEQ multiplex PCR, and the TCRdb table lists in-frame clones only, not all of them. In the table there are over 100,000 clones, 90% of which are singletons. The source material was peripheral blood, sampled on day 0 of AZD1222 vaccination. The receptor comes from an adult in good health. V usage is TRBV16 and J usage is TRBJ2-7; 9 bases fit TRBD1. CDR3 residues: CASRSAGGWDRAYEQYF. In DNA form, the CDR3 reads TGTGCCAGCAGAAGTGCCGGTGGTTGGGACAGGGCCTACGAGCAGTACTTC.